This T cell receptor (beta chain) was sequenced for a study of T cell repertoires in cytomegalovirus infection. Study at large: Newly reported HLA-C-restricted and thoroughly characterized HLA-B-restricted CMV epitopes were employed. From public TCR beta signatures came an indication of both CMV infection and matching HLA type. Study-level findings and limits: What dominated the ex vivo response were HLA-C-restricted CMV-specific TCR beta clonotypes. People with CMV and the relevant HLA were identified by cumulative public TCR beta family frequency.

TCRdb processed the reads anew with MiXCR; each CDR3 protein has one entry. The table has under 200,000 distinct CDR3 sequences, about a fifth seen once. This clonotype was seen a handful of times. What it binds is not known. The length of the CDR3 is 13 residues. In germline, CDR1 is SGHTA, CDR2 FQGNSA. Deletions cut 2 bases from V and 3 bases from J, with 6 bases between. This sequence joins TRBV7-2 and TRBJ2-3; D unresolved. The input for sequencing was CD8+ T cells from cultured PBMCs, taken from culture after CMV antigen stimulation. The clonotype was recovered from a human donor in good health (CMV status not recorded). Some clones in this sample may be carry-over from other donors' samples. The CDR3 sequence is CASSLYRTDTQYF. The CDR3 DNA reads TGTGCCAGCAGCTTATATAGAACAGATACGCAGTATTTT.